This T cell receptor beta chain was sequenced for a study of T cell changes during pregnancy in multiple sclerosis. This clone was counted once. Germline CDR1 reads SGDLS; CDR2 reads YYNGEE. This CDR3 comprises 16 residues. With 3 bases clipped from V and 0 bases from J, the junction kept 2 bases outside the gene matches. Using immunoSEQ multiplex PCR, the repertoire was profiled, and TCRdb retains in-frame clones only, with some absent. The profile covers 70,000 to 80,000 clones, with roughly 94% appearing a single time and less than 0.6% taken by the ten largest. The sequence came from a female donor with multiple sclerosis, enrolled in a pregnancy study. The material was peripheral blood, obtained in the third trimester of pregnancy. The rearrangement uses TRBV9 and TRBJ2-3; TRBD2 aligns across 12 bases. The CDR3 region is CASSAGLAGSTDTQYF. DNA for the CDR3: TGTGCCAGCAGCGCCGGACTAGCGGGGAGCACAGATACGCAGTATTTT.